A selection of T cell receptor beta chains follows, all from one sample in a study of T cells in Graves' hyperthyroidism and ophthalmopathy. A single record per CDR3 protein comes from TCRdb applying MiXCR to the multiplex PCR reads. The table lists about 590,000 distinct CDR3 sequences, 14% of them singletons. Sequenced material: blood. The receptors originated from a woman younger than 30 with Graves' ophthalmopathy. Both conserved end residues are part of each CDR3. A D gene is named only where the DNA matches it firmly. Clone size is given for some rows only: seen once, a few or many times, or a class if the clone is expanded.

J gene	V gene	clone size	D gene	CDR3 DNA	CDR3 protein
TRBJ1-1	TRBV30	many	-	TGTGCCTGGGGGGGGGCGCTAGCTTTCTTT	CAWGGALAFF
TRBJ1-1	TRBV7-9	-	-	TGTGCCAGCAGCTTTTTACAGGGAGGTGGAGCTTTCTTT	CASSFLQGGGAFF
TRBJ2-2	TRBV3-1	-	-	TGTGCCAGCAGCCAAACCGCGTCCGGGGAGCTGTTTTTT	CASSQTASGELFF
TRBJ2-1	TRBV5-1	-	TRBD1	TGCGCCAGCACCACTCCGGACAGGGGAGGAGCGTCAACCTACAATGAGCAGTTCTTC	CASTTPDRGGASTYNEQFF
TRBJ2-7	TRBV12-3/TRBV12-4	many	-	TGTGCCAGCAGTTTTCTCCTACAGGGCCCCTACGAGCAGTACTTC	CASSFLLQGPYEQYF
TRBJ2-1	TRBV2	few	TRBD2	TGTGCCAGCACCGGACTAGCGGAGTACAATGAGCAGTTCTTC	CASTGLAEYNEQFF
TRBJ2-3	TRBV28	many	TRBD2	TGTGCCAGCAGTTTTTCTAGGACTAGCGGGAGGCCTAGCACAGATACGCAGTATTTT	CASSFSRTSGRPSTDTQYF
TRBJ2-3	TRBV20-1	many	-	TGCAGTGCCTACCCCAAATCTTACTCTAGCACAGATACGCAGTATTTT	CSAYPKSYSSTDTQYF
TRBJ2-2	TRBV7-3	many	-	TGTGCCAGCAGCTTAACAGGGGCTCAGGCCGGGGAGCTGTTTTTT	CASSLTGAQAGELFF
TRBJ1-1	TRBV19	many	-	TGTGCCAGTAGTATTTCTTCCCCAGGAGGGCTGAACACTGAAGCTTTCTTT	CASSISSPGGLNTEAFF
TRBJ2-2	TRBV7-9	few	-	TGTGCCAGCAGCTTAGGGTTTCAGAACACCGGGGAGCTGTTTTTT	CASSLGFQNTGELFF
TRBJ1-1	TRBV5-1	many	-	TGCGCCAGCAGCACGGACATCATGAACACTGAAGCTTTCTTT	CASSTDIMNTEAFF
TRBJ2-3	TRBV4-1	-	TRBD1	TGCGCCAGCAGCCAAGCCCCCCCCCCCGGGACAGGAGGGAGGGATACGCAGTATTTT	CASSQAPPPGTGGRDTQYF
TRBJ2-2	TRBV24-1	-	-	TGTGCCACCAGTGTACCAGGGAACACCGGGGAGCTGTTTTTT	CATSVPGNTGELFF
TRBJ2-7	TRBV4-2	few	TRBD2	TGTGCCAGCAGCCAACGTCTCTGGACTAGCGGGATTACTGTGTCCTACGAGCAGTACTTC	CASSQRLWTSGITVSYEQYF
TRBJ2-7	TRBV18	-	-	TGTGCCAGCTCACGAGAGACGGGCGGAGTGTGGGGCGAGCAGTACTTC	CASSRETGGVWGEQYF
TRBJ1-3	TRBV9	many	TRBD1	TGTGCCAGCAGTCCCAGGGGGCCTGGAAACACCATATATTTT	CASSPRGPGNTIYF
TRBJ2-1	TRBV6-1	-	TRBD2	TGTGCCAGCAGTGAAGGGACTAGCGGGACTTGGAATGAGCAGTTCTTC	CASSEGTSGTWNEQFF
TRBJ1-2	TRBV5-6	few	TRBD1	TGTGCCAGCAGCTTTAGGGACAGAAAAATCCATGGCTACACCTTC	CASSFRDRKIHGYTF
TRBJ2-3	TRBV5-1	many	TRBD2	TGCGCCAGCAGCTTGGGGGGACTAGCTTTTGATACGCAGTATTTT	CASSLGGLAFDTQYF
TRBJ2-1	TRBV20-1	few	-	TGCAGTGCTTCTGGGGAGGTCAATGAGCAGTTCTTC	CSASGEVNEQFF
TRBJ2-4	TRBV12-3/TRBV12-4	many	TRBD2	TGTGCCAGCAGTTACCTAGCGGGGGCCAAAAACATTCAGTACTTC	CASSYLAGAKNIQYF